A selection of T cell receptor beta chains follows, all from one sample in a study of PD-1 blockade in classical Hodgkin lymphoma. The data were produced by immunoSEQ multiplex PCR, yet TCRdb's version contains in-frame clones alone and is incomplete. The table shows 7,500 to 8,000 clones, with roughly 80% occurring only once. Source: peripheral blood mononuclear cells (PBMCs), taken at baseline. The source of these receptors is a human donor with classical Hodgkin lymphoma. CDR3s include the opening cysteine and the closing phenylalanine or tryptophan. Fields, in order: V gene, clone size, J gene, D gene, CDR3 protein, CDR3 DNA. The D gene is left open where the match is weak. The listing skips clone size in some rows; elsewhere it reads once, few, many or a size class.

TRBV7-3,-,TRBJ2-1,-,CASSPKANDIRQFF,TGTGCCAGCAGCCCCAAGGCTAACGACATCCGCCAGTTCTTC
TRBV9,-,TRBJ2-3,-,CASSYLGDDTQYF,TGTGCCAGCAGTTATCTTGGGGACGATACGCAGTATTTT
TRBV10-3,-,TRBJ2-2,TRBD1,CAISGDRSNTGELFF,TGTGCCATCAGTGGGGACAGATCAAACACCGGGGAGCTGTTTTTT
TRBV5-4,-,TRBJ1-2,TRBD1,CASSLETGRYGYTF,TGTGCCAGCAGCTTGGAGACAGGGCGCTATGGCTACACCTTC
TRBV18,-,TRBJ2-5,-,CASSPGSGQETQYF,TGTGCCAGCTCACCGGGTAGCGGACAAGAGACCCAGTACTTC
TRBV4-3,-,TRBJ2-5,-,CASSQDVTPLETQYF,TGCGCCAGCAGCCAAGATGTCACCCCCTTGGAGACCCAGTACTTC
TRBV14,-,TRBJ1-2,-,CASSPGRTGYTF,TGTGCCAGCAGTCCGGGTCGAACTGGCTACACCTTC
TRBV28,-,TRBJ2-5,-,CASSFRGRGGETQYF,TGTGCCAGCAGTTTTAGGGGCAGGGGGGGTGAGACCCAGTACTTC
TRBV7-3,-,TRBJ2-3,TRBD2,CASSHSGRDIDTQYF,TGTGCCAGCAGCCATAGCGGGAGGGACATAGATACGCAGTATTTT
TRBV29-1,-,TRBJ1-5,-,CSVQVLGQPQHF,TGCAGCGTACAGGTATTGGGGCAGCCCCAGCATTTT
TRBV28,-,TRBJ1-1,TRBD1,CASSFQDWGQRAEAFF,TGTGCCAGCAGTTTTCAGGACTGGGGACAGCGGGCTGAAGCTTTCTTT
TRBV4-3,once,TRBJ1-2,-,CASSTAPAGDRYGYTF,TGCGCCAGCAGCACCGCCCCGGCCGGGGACCGCTATGGCTACACCTTC
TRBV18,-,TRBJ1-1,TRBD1,CASSPPRRVGRGMNTEAFF,TGTGCCAGCTCACCACCGAGGAGGGTTGGCAGGGGGATGAACACTGAAGCTTTCTTT
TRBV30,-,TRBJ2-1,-,CAWSVDENEQFF,TGTGCCTGGAGTGTAGACGAGAATGAGCAGTTCTTC
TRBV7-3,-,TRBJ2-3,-,CASSLRAGSTDTQYF,TGTGCCAGCAGCTTACGGGCAGGGTCCACAGATACGCAGTATTTT
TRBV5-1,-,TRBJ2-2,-,CASSLLLPAANTGELFF,TGCGCCAGCAGCTTGTTACTACCCGCCGCGAACACCGGGGAGCTGTTTTTT
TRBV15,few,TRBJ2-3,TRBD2,CATSRGASGSSTDTQYF,TGTGCCACCAGCAGAGGGGCTAGCGGGAGCAGCACAGATACGCAGTATTTT
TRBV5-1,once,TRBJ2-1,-,CASSRKRENNEQFF,TGCGCCAGCAGCCGAAAACGGGAAAACAATGAGCAGTTCTTC